This TCR beta chain emerged from a study of blood T cell repertoires in COVID-19. For the study at large: Specimens from acute and convalescent COVID-19 originated in the United States, Italy and Spain. The analysed material was cDNA or gDNA that came from T cells, B-cell-depleted T cells, or PBMCs.

Per the study methods: How many nucleated cells were present was estimated from reference gene primer amplification. Assay: immunoSEQ multiplex PCR; the TCRdb copy retains only in-frame clones and omits some. V and J calls and clone size are copied from that table; D and trimming were computed from the DNA. Of some 85,000 clones detected, roughly 80% appear once; the ten largest clones hold 40% to 60%. Germline CDR1 is MNHEY and CDR2 is SMNVEV (reference sequence). V lost 5 bases, J lost 4 bases, and 21 bases lay in between. This CDR3 is 16 amino acids long. The origin of this receptor is a human donor in a cohort sampled during active COVID-19. The sample consisted of peripheral blood. This chain connects TRBV27 to TRBJ2-7; weak D call: TRBD2 (5 bases). Here the CDR3 reads CASSPSLTEALYEQYF. For the CDR3, the DNA is TGTGCCAGCAGTCCCTCGCTCACGGAGGCGCTATACGAGCAGTACTTC.